This T cell receptor beta chain derives from a study of cytomegalovirus exposure and HLA in healthy donors. This CDR3 contains 18 residues. V lost 0 bases, J lost 0 bases, and 8 bases stayed unmatched. Germline CDR1 and CDR2: SGHNT and YYREEE (reference sequence). Researchers ran the PCR with 60 Vbeta and 13 Jbeta primers. Here immunoSEQ multiplex PCR was the method, and the copy in TCRdb shows in-frame clones only, minus some. The sample has approximately 100,000 clones; about 85% are singletons. The sequence came from a man aged 40-50 years in good health and CMV-seropositive. The sample consisted of PBMCs. This chain links TRBV5-4 with TRBJ2-7; the match to TRBD2 covers 11 bases. The CDR3 DNA reads as TGTGCCAGCAGCTTGGGACTAGCGGGACCCTCCGACTCCTACGAGCAGTACTTC. Translation gives CASSLGLAGPSDSYEQYF.